The 16 T cell receptor beta chains below come from one sample, sequenced in a study of cytomegalovirus exposure and HLA in healthy donors. The study ran its PCR with 60 Vbeta and 13 Jbeta primers. Sequencing was performed with immunoSEQ multiplex PCR; in TCRdb, only in-frame clones are kept and a portion is missing. The table records approximately 140,000 clones, just under 85% of them present only once. The sequenced sample was PBMCs. These receptors were taken from a woman in her forties in good health and CMV-seronegative.

The V and J genes are TRBV27 and TRBJ1-2; possible D gene TRBD1, 6 bases. Germline V gene sequence: CDR1 MNHEY, CDR2 SMNVEV (reference sequence). Deletions cut 2 bases from V and 4 bases from J, with 8 bases between. The CDR3 is 13 amino acids. CDR3 loop: CASSLKGGYGYTF. CDR3 coding DNA: TGTGCCAGCAGTTTAAAAGGGGGCTATGGCTACACCTTC.

The chain employs TRBV6-5 and TRBJ1-1, with TRBD1 matching 7 bases. In germline, CDR1 is MNHEY, CDR2 SVGAGI. This CDR3 is 12 amino acids long. The ends lost 2 bases at V and 12 bases at J; junction bases unmatched: 6. Here the CDR3 reads CASSYQTGLPFF. DNA of the CDR3: TGTGCCAGCAGTTACCAGACAGGGTTGCCTTTCTTT.

This clone has only a few counts. The chain uses TRBV6-1 and TRBJ1-3; 7 bases line up with TRBD1. CDR1 is MNHNS, CDR2 SASEGT, per germline. The CDR3 loop spans 13 amino acids. The trim removed 9 bases at V and 2 bases at J, leaving 4 bases unmatched. CDR3 DNA sequence: TGTGCCAGTAGACAGGGTACTGGAAACACCATATATTTT. It specifies CASRQGTGNTIYF.

The genes are TRBV29-1 and TRBJ2-7; D remains unclear. The CDR3 consists of 14 residues. CDR1 SQVTM and CDR2 ANQGSEA come from the germline V gene. Trimming pared 6 bases from V and 3 bases from J, leaving 18 bases between. The CDR3 reads CSVRPSETYYEQYF. Here the CDR3 DNA reads TGCAGCGTGCGTCCCAGTGAGACATACTACGAGCAGTACTTC.

A few counts support this clone. The rearrangement uses TRBV11-3 and TRBJ2-1, with 7 bases fitting TRBD2. Germline V gives CDR1 SGHNT, CDR2 YENEEA. The CDR3 consists of 14 residues. Trimming took 5 bases from V and 10 from J; bases not matched to a gene: 11. The CDR3 sequence: CASSPEGRGYEQFF. For the CDR3, the DNA is TGTGCCAGCAGCCCAGAGGGGAGGGGCTACGAGCAGTTCTTC. The complete variable domain, with remaining parts taken from reference TRBV11-3 and TRBJ2-1, reads EAGVVQSPRYKIIEKKQPVAFWCNPISGHNTLYWYLQNLGQGPELLIRYENEEAVDDSQLPKDRFSAERLKGVDSTLKIQPAELGDSAVYLCASSPEGRGYEQFFGPGTRLTVL.

The sample holds one count of this clone. The genes are TRBV7-8 and TRBJ2-2; 7 bases are shared with TRBD2. The CDR3 extends over 17 amino acids. Germline V gene sequence: CDR1 SGHVS, CDR2 FQNEAQ. Trimming at V came to 4 bases and at J to 4 bases, leaving 12 bases not matched to a gene. The CDR3 region has the DNA TGTGCCAGCAGCTCCGCATGGGGAGGGCAGGGCACCGGGGAGCTGTTTTTT. Its translation is CASSSAWGGQGTGELFF.

This chain connects TRBV18 to TRBJ2-7, with 10 bases lining up with TRBD2. There are 14 residues in the CDR3. Unmatched junction bases numbered 1, after V lost 2 bases and J lost 3 bases. Germline V gene lookup returns CDR1 KGHSH and CDR2 LQKENI. CDR3 coding DNA: TGTGCCAGCTCACCAGAGCGGGAGGGCTACGAGCAGTACTTC. Amino acids: CASSPEREGYEQYF.

The CDR3 DNA follows: TGTGCCAGTAGTATAAGGCTAGCGAAGAGCACAGATACGCAGTATTTT. Translating gives CASSIRLAKSTDTQYF. The chain combines TRBV19 with TRBJ2-3; possible D gene TRBD2, 6 bases. V shed 2 bases and J shed 0 bases, with 12 bases lying between them. In germline, CDR1 is LNHDA, CDR2 SQIVND (reference sequence). This CDR3 contains 16 residues.

The rearrangement links TRBV6-6 to TRBJ2-1, with 8 bases fitting TRBD1. Trimming cost V 0 bases and J 9 bases; bases outside gene matches: 10. This CDR3 contains 16 residues. Germline V CDR1 and CDR2: MNHNY, SVGAGI (reference sequence). Here the CDR3 DNA reads TGTGCCAGCAGTTACTCGCAGAAGACAGGGGCCCCTGAGCAGTTCTTC. It codes for CASSYSQKTGAPEQFF.

This CDR3 is CASSLTYRNGELFF. CDR3 nucleotides: TGTGCCAGCAGCTTAACATACAGGAACGGGGAGCTGTTTTTT. The rearrangement uses TRBV7-3 and TRBJ2-2, with TRBD1 as a possible D gene (5 bases). Trimming stripped 0 bases from V and 7 bases from J, with 9 bases between. There are 14 residues in the CDR3. CDR1 SGHTA and CDR2 FQGTGA come from the germline V gene.

The J gene is TRBJ2-1, the V gene TRBV9; 8 nucleotides agree with TRBD2. Germline V gene lookup returns CDR1 SGDLS and CDR2 YYNGEE. This CDR3 region has 15 residues. With 4 bases clipped from V and 9 bases from J, the junction kept 12 bases outside the gene matches. DNA of the CDR3: TGTGCCAGCAGCCCGAGCGGGAGCAGATTGGTTGAGCAGTTCTTC. Translating it yields CASSPSGSRLVEQFF.

This clone has a single count. This sequence joins TRBV9 and TRBJ2-3; 7 bases line up with TRBD2. The germline CDR1 and CDR2 sequences are SGDLS and YYNGEE. This CDR3 is built from 16 residues. Trimming took 0 bases from V and 4 from J; bases not matched to a gene: 8. The CDR3, as DNA: TGTGCCAGCAGCGTAGTTTCGGGGGGTTTCGCAGATACGCAGTATTTT. Amino acid sequence: CASSVVSGGFADTQYF.

V is TRBV6-5 and J is TRBJ2-5; D perhaps matches TRBD1 (6 bases). This CDR3 has 15 residues. Germline V gene sequence: CDR1 MNHEY, CDR2 SVGAGI. The V and J ends lost 1 base and 4 bases respectively, with 13 bases between them. This CDR3 reads CASSYWGRAPETQYF. Written as DNA, the CDR3 is TGTGCCAGCAGTTACTGGGGGCGCGCTCCAGAGACCCAGTACTTC.

This clone was seen a handful of times. This chain connects TRBV10-3 to TRBJ2-2, with D possibly being TRBD1 (5 bases). The V gene lost 11 bases and the J gene lost 7 bases, with 17 bases spanning the gap. Germline V lookup: CDR1 ENHRY, CDR2 SYGVKD. This CDR3 comprises 13 residues. As DNA, the CDR3 is TGTGCCGACCCACCCAGGGAAGGCGGGGAGCTGTTTTTT. This encodes CADPPREGGELFF.

The rearrangement links TRBV6-4 to TRBJ2-3; 8 nucleotides match TRBD2. V shed 6 bases, J shed 5 bases, and the junction held 10 bases outside the gene matches. This CDR3 is built from 15 residues. CDR1 and CDR2 from the germline V gene are MRHNA and SNTAGT. The CDR3 DNA reads TGTGCCAGCAGCCGCCTGGGACTAGGCGTAGATACGCAGTATTTT. Amino acid sequence: CASSRLGLGVDTQYF.

The V and J genes are TRBV18 and TRBJ1-2, with 7 bases aligning to TRBD1. The CDR3 length is 13 residues. CDR1 and CDR2 (germline): KGHSH, LQKENI. Trimming at V came to 1 base and at J to 6 bases, leaving 2 bases not matched to a gene. The CDR3 DNA reads TGTGCCAGCTCACCACGACAGGGAAATGGCTACACCTTC. It translates to CASSPRQGNGYTF.